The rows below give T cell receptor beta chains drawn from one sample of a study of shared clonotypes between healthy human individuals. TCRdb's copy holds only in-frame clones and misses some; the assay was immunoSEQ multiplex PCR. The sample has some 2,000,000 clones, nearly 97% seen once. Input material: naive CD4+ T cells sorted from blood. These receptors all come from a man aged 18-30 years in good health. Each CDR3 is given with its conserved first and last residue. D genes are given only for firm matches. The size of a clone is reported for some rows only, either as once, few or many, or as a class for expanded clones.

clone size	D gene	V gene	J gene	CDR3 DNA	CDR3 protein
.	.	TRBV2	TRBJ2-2	TGTGCCAGCAGTGGAAGGGGGTTCGACACCGGGGAGCTGTTTTTT	CASSGRGFDTGELFF
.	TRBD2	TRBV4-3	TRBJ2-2	TGCGCCAGCAGCCAAGGCAGCCTAGCGGGAGTAAGGAGCGGGGAGCTGTTTTTT	CASSQGSLAGVRSGELFF
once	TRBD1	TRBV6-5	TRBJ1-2	TGTGCCAGCAGTTTAGGGACAGACAACTATGGCTACACCTTC	CASSLGTDNYGYTF
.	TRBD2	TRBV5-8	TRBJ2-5	TGTGCCAGCAGCGCAGTAGCGGGAGGGCCCGCGCCGGCCCAGTACTTC	CASSAVAGGPAPAQYF
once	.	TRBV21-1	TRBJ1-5	TGTGCCAGCAGCAGTTTTCACGGGGCCCTAGGGAATCAGCCCCAGCATTTT	CASSSFHGALGNQPQHF
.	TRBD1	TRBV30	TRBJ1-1	TGTGCCTGGGGGACAGGAGTGAACACTGAAGCTTTCTTT	CAWGTGVNTEAFF
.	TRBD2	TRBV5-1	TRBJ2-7	TGCGCCAGCAGACCGGGACTAGTCTCCTACGAGCAGTACTTC	CASRPGLVSYEQYF
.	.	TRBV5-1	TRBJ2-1	TGCGCCAGCAGCCACACTGCTGGGTCCAATGAGCAGTTCTTC	CASSHTAGSNEQFF
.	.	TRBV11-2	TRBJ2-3	TGTGCCAGCAGCACCCCCTTTCGAGAGACAGATACGCAGTATTTT	CASSTPFRETDTQYF
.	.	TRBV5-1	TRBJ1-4	TGCGCCAGCAGCTTGCTAGCGACTACCGCTAATGAAAAACTGTTTTTT	CASSLLATTANEKLFF
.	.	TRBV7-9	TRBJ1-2	TGTGCCAGCAGCTTAGTGTTTGGGATAAGCGGTAACTATGGCTACACCTTC	CASSLVFGISGNYGYTF
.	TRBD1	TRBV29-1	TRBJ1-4	TGCAGCGTTACAGGGGCTACCTCCGGTGAAAAACTGTTTTTT	CSVTGATSGEKLFF
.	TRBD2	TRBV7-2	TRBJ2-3	TGTGCCAGCAGAGACAGCGGGAGCCTACTAGATACGCAGTATTTT	CASRDSGSLLDTQYF
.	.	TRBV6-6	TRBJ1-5	TGTGCCAGCAGAGGATTTTCAGTCGGTCAGCCCCAGCATTTT	CASRGFSVGQPQHF
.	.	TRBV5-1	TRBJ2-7	TGCGCCAGCAGCCCAGACCAGGCTCGTTACGAGCAGTACTTC	CASSPDQARYEQYF
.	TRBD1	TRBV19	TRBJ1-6	TGTGCCAGTAGTCTCGGGACAGGGGGTCAGGATTCACCCCTCCACTTT	CASSLGTGGQDSPLHF
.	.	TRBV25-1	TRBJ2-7	TGTGCCAGCAGTGAGGGACCGGGGCACGAGCAGTACTTC	CASSEGPGHEQYF
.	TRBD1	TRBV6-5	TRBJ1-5	TGTGCCAGCTCCAGGGGGGGTAGCAATCAGCCCCAGCATTTT	CASSRGGSNQPQHF
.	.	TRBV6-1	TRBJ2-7	TGTGCCAGCAGTCGAAGTTCGGACAGCTCCTACGAGCAGTACTTC	CASSRSSDSSYEQYF
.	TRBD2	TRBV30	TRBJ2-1	TGTGCCTGGAAGGGAGCGGGGAATGAGCAGTTCTTC	CAWKGAGNEQFF
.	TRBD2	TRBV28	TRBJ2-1	TGTGCCAGCAGTTTAGGGACTAGCGGGGGGCTTTCCTACAATGAGCAGTTCTTC	CASSLGTSGGLSYNEQFF
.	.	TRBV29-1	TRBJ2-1	TGCAGCGCCCGAGGGGGACTCTCCTACAATGAGCAGTTCTTC	CSARGGLSYNEQFF